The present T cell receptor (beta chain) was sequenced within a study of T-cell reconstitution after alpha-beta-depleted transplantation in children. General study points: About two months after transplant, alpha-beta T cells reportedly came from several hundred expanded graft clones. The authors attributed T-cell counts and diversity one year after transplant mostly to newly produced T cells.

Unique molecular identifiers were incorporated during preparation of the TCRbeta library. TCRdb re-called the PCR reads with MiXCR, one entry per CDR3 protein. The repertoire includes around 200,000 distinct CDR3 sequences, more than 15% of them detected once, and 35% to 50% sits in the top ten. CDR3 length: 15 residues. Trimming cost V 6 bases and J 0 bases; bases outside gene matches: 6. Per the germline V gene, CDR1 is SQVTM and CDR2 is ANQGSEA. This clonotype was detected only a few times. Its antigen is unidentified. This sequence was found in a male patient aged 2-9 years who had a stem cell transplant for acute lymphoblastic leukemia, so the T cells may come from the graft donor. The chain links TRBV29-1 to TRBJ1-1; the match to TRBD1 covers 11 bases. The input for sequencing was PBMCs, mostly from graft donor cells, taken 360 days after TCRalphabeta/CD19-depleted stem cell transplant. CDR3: CSVGQGGWMNTEAFF. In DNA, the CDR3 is TGCAGCGTGGGACAGGGGGGTTGGATGAACACTGAAGCTTTCTTT.